These 19 T cell receptor beta chains came from one sample sequenced in a study of cytotoxic CD8 clonotypes in ibrutinib-treated CLL. Profiled with immunoSEQ multiplex PCR; TCRdb holds only in-frame clones, not every one. The data contain about 270,000 clones, 76% of them singletons. Source: PBMCs, taken at disease progression, from a patient treated with ibrutinib. These receptors were taken from a human donor with chronic lymphocytic leukemia.

The CDR3 here is CASSVVGGGTQYF. CDR3 nucleotide sequence: TGTGCCAGCAGCGTAGTAGGGGGAGGGACCCAGTACTTC. V and J are TRBV9 and TRBJ2-5; D might be TRBD1 or TRBD2, each matching 6 bases. The V end lost 0 bases, the J end lost 7 bases, and 10 bases lay between the germline ends. Germline lookup yields CDR1 SGDLS and CDR2 YYNGEE. The CDR3 contains 13 residues.

This clone appeared a single time. This chain links TRBV10-3 with TRBJ1-2, with no clear D. Germline values: CDR1 ENHRY, CDR2 SYGVKD. Between the trimmed V and J ends, which lost 11 bases and 8 bases, there was a span of 18 bases. There are 12 residues in the CDR3. In DNA, the CDR3 is TGTGCCCGGAGCCCAATAGAGGAGGGCTACACCTTC. Amino acids: CARSPIEEGYTF.

In this sample, this clone turned up a few times. CDR3 protein: CASSPSAAGHYGYTF. The DNA for the CDR3 is TGCGCCAGCAGCCCTTCCGCCGCTGGTCACTATGGCTACACCTTC. J is TRBJ1-2 and V is TRBV5-1, with no clear D. CDR1 is SGHRS and CDR2 is YFSETQ in the germline V gene. This CDR3 comprises 15 residues. The V end was cut by 4 bases, the J end by 3 bases, with 16 bases between.

This clone has at least ten counts. The chain couples TRBV5-1 to TRBJ2-5; maybe TRBD1 (5 bases). Per germline, CDR1 SGHRS and CDR2 YFSETQ. The V end lost 0 bases, the J end lost 4 bases, and 13 bases lay between the germline ends. The CDR3 is made up of 15 amino acids. CDR3 nucleotides: TGCGCCAGCAGCTTGGAGGGGCGGACGGGAGAGACCCAGTACTTC. Protein sequence: CASSLEGRTGETQYF.

This clone was seen only once. The chain recombines TRBV15 with TRBJ1-2, with TRBD1 as a possible D gene (5 bases). Trimming removed 1 base from V and 10 bases from J, with 10 bases in between. Germline CDR1 is LNHNV and CDR2 is YYDKDF (reference sequence). The CDR3 contains 12 residues. CDR3 DNA sequence: TGTGCCACCAGCAGAGGTACAGGAGTCTACACCTTC. Translated: CATSRGTGVYTF.

This clone was picked up one time. This chain connects TRBV7-9 to TRBJ1-4; 9 bases map to TRBD1. With V trimmed by 4 bases and J by 8 bases, 11 bases remained unmatched. The length of the CDR3 is 16 residues. Germline V lookup: CDR1 SEHNR, CDR2 FQNEAQ (reference sequence). The DNA for the CDR3 is TGTGCCAGCAGCTCCCCCGTCGGGACAGGGCTGGAAAAACTGTTTTTT. Protein: CASSSPVGTGLEKLFF.

V gene TRBV30 combines with J gene TRBJ1-6, with 11 bases aligning to TRBD1. The germline V gene encodes CDR1 GTSNPN and CDR2 SVGIG (reference sequence). This CDR3 has 13 amino acids. After removal of 4 bases from V and 8 bases from J, the junction contained 1 base not matched to a gene. The CDR3: CAWTGQGDSPLHF. The CDR3 DNA reads as TGTGCCTGGACGGGACAGGGGGATTCACCCCTCCACTTT.

Only a few counts were recorded for this clone. This sequence joins TRBV18 and TRBJ2-5; D is ambiguous. Germline-derived CDR1 and CDR2 are KGHSH and LQKENI. V lost 3 bases and J 5 bases, leaving 13 bases between the germline ends. The CDR3 sequence is 14 residues long. The CDR3 sequence is CASSPLRSGETQYF. The CDR3 region has the DNA TGTGCCAGCTCACCGCTTCGGAGTGGGGAGACCCAGTACTTC.

The chain carries TRBV19 and TRBJ2-7, with a weak D call TRBD2 (5 bases). Germline V CDR1 and CDR2: LNHDA, SQIVND (reference sequence). The CDR3 extends over 13 amino acids. Trimming took 1 base from V and 6 from J, leaving 10 bases between them. Here the CDR3 reads CASSIGGLREQYF. The CDR3, as DNA: TGTGCCAGTAGTATAGGAGGGCTTCGCGAGCAGTACTTC.

The chain recombines TRBV29-1 with TRBJ2-7; a weak D match, TRBD2 (5 bases). The CDR3 consists of 15 residues. The germline V gene encodes CDR1 SQVTM and CDR2 ANQGSEA. Between the trimmed V and J ends, which lost 4 bases and 0 bases, there was a span of 16 bases. The CDR3 sequence is CSVVSGLLSSYEQYF. The CDR3 DNA sequence: TGCAGCGTTGTATCCGGACTCCTAAGCTCCTACGAGCAGTACTTC.

The chain uses TRBV7-2 and TRBJ2-7; 7 bases map to TRBD2. V gave up 1 base and J gave up 1 base; unmatched junction bases: 10. From germline, CDR1 is SGHTA and CDR2 FQGNSA. The CDR3 has 17 residues. CDR3 loop: CASSLVGRGISSYEQYF. The CDR3 bases are TGTGCCAGCAGCTTAGTAGGGAGGGGTATAAGTTCCTACGAGCAGTACTTC.

The gene calls are TRBV6-1 and TRBJ2-7; perhaps TRBD1 as D (6 bases). The V gene's germline CDR1 is MNHNS and CDR2 SASEGT. CDR3 size: 11 residues. The V end was cut by 6 bases, the J end by 12 bases, with 15 bases between. The chain's CDR3 is CASRQGPILYF. CDR3 DNA sequence: TGTGCCAGCAGACAGGGTCCAATCTTGTACTTC.

This clone was counted a single time. V is TRBV19 and J is TRBJ2-1; 8 bases are shared with TRBD2. Germline V gives CDR1 LNHDA, CDR2 SQIVND (reference sequence). The J segment lost 1 base and the V segment lost 4 bases, leaving 3 bases of the junction unmatched. CDR3 size: 15 residues. The CDR3 sequence is CASSKGTRSYNEQFF. In DNA form, the CDR3 reads TGTGCCAGTAGTAAAGGGACTAGATCCTACAATGAGCAGTTCTTC.

The V call is TRBV5-1, the J call TRBJ2-3; 9 bases fit TRBD1. The CDR3 sequence is 15 residues long. Germline V lookup: CDR1 SGHRS, CDR2 YFSETQ. The ends lost 5 bases at V and 4 bases at J; junction bases unmatched: 8. The CDR3 sequence: CASSYRDRVADTQYF. CDR3 DNA: TGCGCCAGCAGTTACCGGGACAGGGTTGCAGATACGCAGTATTTT.

This chain connects TRBV11-2 to TRBJ2-7; a possible D gene is TRBD2 (6 bases). This CDR3 is built from 15 residues. The germline gives CDR1 SGHAT, CDR2 FQNNGV. Trimming shortened V by 2 bases and J by 0 bases, and 11 bases separated the two germline ends. As DNA, the CDR3 is TGTGCCAGCAGCTTATGGGGGGAGAGCTCCTACGAGCAGTACTTC. Translated, it gives CASSLWGESSYEQYF.

The chain carries TRBV10-3 and TRBJ1-2; D might be TRBD1 (5 bases). CDR1 is ENHRY, CDR2 SYGVKD, per germline. Trimming left V 1 base short and J 4 bases short, with 10 bases between. This CDR3 is built from 14 residues. The CDR3 loop is CAISELLGVYGYTF. CDR3 nucleotides: TGTGCCATCAGTGAGTTGCTAGGGGTCTATGGCTACACCTTC.

The genes are TRBV5-1 and TRBJ1-1; D uncertain. The germline CDR1 and CDR2 sequences are SGHRS and YFSETQ. Trimming pared 4 bases from V and 6 bases from J, leaving 16 bases between. The CDR3 contains 14 residues. CDR3 coding DNA: TGCGCCAGCAGCCATTGGACCCAGAGTCCTGAAGCTTTCTTT. It specifies CASSHWTQSPEAFF.

On this clone itself: Within the sample, other DNA sequences also encode this same CDR3. This sequence joins TRBV7-2 and TRBJ2-5; D might be TRBD2 (5 bases). Germline V gene lookup returns CDR1 SGHTA and CDR2 FQGNSA. The CDR3 runs to 13 residues. V was cut by 1 base and J by 5 bases, with 8 bases left in between. This chain's CDR3 is CASSLGGGETQYF. The CDR3 DNA reads TGTGCCAGCAGCTTAGGAGGCGGGGAGACCCAGTACTTC.

The rearrangement joins TRBV5-1 to TRBJ2-7; 8 bases fit TRBD2. The germline gives CDR1 SGHRS, CDR2 YFSETQ. The CDR3 sequence is 14 residues long. The V and J ends lost 5 bases and 6 bases, in that order; junction bases with no gene match: 10. The CDR3, as DNA: TGCGCCAGCAGTCCCAGCGGGAGTCTCGGCGAGCAGTACTTC. It is translated as CASSPSGSLGEQYF. Full variable domain (missing parts from reference TRBV5-1 and TRBJ2-7): KAGVTQTPRYLIKTRGQQVTLSCSPISGHRSVSWYQQTPGQGLQFLFEYFSETQRNKGNFPGRFSGRQFSNSRSEMNVSTLELGDSALYLCASSPSGSLGEQYFGPGTRLTVT.